This TCR beta chain was retrieved from a study of cytomegalovirus exposure and HLA in healthy donors. PCR primers comprised 60 Vbeta and 13 Jbeta primers. The method was immunoSEQ multiplex PCR; TCRdb's version includes in-frame clones alone and lacks a portion of them. Of fewer than 200,000 clones in the sample, 80% to 85% were seen once. V was cut by 1 base and J by 0 bases, with 18 bases left in between. Germline V gives CDR1 SGHVS, CDR2 FNYEAQ. The CDR3 contains 18 residues. Sequencing was carried out using PBMCs. The chain combines TRBV7-6 with TRBJ1-1, with unresolved D. This TCR was sampled from a male donor in good health and CMV-seronegative. In DNA form, the CDR3 reads TGTGCCAGCAGCTTAGTACCTCCCTCTCACACTATGAACACTGAAGCTTTCTTT. Amino acids: CASSLVPPSHTMNTEAFF.